This T cell receptor (beta chain) was recovered during a study of OX40 agonist ivuxolimab in advanced cancers. Study-level information: Given to patients was ivuxolimab, an agonistic anti-OX40 (CD134) antibody. Enrolled patients in dose escalation had cancers that were hepatocellular carcinoma, melanoma, renal cell or head and neck cancer.

Overall study results and limits: Clones of CD4+ and CD8+ blood T cells grew by week 6 at doses of 0.1 to 3.0 mg/kg.

CDR1 and CDR2 from the germline V gene are LGHNT and FRNRAP. The CDR3 loop spans 14 amino acids. The V gene lost 6 bases and the J gene lost 7 bases, with 15 bases spanning the gap. Comment on this clone: Antigen specificity is unknown.

Sequenced by immunoSEQ multiplex PCR; TCRdb stores in-frame clones only, minus some. The sample yields 50,000 to 85,000 clones, roughly four fifths seen once. This TCR derives from an adult with an advanced solid tumor such as melanoma, head and neck, liver or kidney cancer. Source: CD4+ or CD8+ T cells sorted from blood, taken in a trial of the OX40 agonist ivuxolimab. The rearrangement uses TRBV12-5 and TRBJ2-2; no firm D call. The CDR3 DNA sequence: TGTGCTAGTGGCCCTCTAATGACTGGCGGGGAGCTGTTTTTT. Translated, it gives CASGPLMTGGELFF. Full variable domain (outside the CDR3, taken from reference TRBV12-5 and TRBJ2-2): DARVTQTPRHKVTEMGQEVTMRCQPILGHNTVFWYRQTMMQGLELLAYFRNRAPLDDSGMPKDRFSAEMPDATLATLKIQPSEPRDSAVYFCASGPLMTGGELFFGEGSRLTVL.